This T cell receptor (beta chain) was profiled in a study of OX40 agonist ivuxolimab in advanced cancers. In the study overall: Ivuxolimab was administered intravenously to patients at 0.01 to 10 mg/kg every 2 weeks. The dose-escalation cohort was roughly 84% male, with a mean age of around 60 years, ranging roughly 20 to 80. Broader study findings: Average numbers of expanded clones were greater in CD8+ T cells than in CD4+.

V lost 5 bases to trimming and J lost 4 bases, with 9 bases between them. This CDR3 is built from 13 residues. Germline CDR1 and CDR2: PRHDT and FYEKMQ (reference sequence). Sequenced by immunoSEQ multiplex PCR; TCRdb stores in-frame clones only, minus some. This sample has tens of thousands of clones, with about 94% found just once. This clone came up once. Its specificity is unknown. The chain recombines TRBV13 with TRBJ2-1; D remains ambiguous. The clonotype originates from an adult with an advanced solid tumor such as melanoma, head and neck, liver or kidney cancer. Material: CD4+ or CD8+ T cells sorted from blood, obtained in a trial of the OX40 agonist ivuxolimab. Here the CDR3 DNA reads TGTGCCAGCAGCCCCGGGTCTTACAATGAGCAGTTCTTC. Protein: CASSPGSYNEQFF.